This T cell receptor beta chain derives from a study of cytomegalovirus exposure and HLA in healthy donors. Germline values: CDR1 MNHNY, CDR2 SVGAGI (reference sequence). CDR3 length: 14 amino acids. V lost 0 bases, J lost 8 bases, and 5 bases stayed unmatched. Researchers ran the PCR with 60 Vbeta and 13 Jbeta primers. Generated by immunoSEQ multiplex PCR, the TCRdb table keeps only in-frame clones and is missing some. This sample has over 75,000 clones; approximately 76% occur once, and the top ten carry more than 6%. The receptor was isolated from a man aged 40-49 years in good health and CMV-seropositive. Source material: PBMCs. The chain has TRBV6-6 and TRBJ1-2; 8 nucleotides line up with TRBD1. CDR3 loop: CASSYSGQGEGYTF. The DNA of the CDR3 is TGTGCCAGCAGTTACTCAGGACAGGGAGAAGGCTACACCTTC.